Listed below are T cell receptor beta chains from one sample, sequenced in a study of cytomegalovirus exposure and HLA in healthy donors. Assay used: immunoSEQ multiplex PCR; TCRdb lists only in-frame clones, some missing. Counted here are under 150,000 clones, about 75% occurring once; the ten biggest clones make up roughly 4.7%. Sequencing was done on a sample of PBMCs. The receptors shown here come from a man in his sixties in good health and CMV-seronegative. Both conserved end residues are trimmed from each CDR3. The order of the fields is V gene, CDR3 protein.

TRBV28,ASSTLRDRVSYGYT
TRBV27,ASSLSGGSYNSPLH
TRBV6-1,ASSEYGTGTNTGELF
TRBV30,AWSVTQEQY
TRBV29-1,SAGSGTGVSYEQY
TRBV2,ASSGETGEAEAF
TRBV6-5,ASSSASRTKGDTQY
TRBV5-1,ASSLGPQGPNQPQH
TRBV25-1,ASSDPLAGETQY
TRBV27,ASSLLGRTSTDTQY
TRBV4-3,ASSQVSGTGSGNTIY
TRBV2,ASSEARASGSYEQY
TRBV13,ASSVEQREGSGTDTQY
TRBV6-6,ASSIGTVTSTDTQY
TRBV29-1,SVGSSGQPQH
TRBV28,ASSLLGGAYGNTIY
TRBV9,ASSNRTGVYGYT
TRBV7-7,ASSLLAGDRNTGELF
TRBV28,ASSPIVSYEQY
TRBV6-5,ASSYSGSSDTQY
TRBV6-6,ASSYPAGQGNQPQH
TRBV6-5,ASSYSPSGRTGELF
TRBV6-1,ASSAGQLYGYT
TRBV7-2,ASSQRGLQNTGELF
TRBV30,AWSVRQGVTEAF
TRBV5-4,ASSLIQENTEAF
TRBV23-1,ASSHSGTPNNEQF
TRBV19,ATSKGRGAVEY
TRBV5-6,ASSPLDSPGGELF
TRBV2,ASRLAGTLANTEAF
TRBV10-3,AIGRDTVNTEAF
TRBV10-3,AISEQGTRGSNEQF
TRBV7-3,ASSLLTGSSYNEQF
TRBV5-1,ASSLGVGWAGYGYT
TRBV5-1,ASSPYGLAGGVNTGELF
TRBV18,ASSPGQAYEKLF
TRBV2,ASSRDRGPEQY
TRBV25-1,ASSGAGTVWGNTIY
TRBV10-3,AISRTPGQGNYGYT
TRBV25-1,ASSEGTGLRY
TRBV19,ASSSKQGAWNTEAF
TRBV7-8,ASSPYPGNTGELF
TRBV19,ASSIDDRWSSGNTIY
TRBV19,ASSQTGTGNTEAF
TRBV5-1,ASLGTSGRGETGELF
TRBV5-6,ASSKDRLTYEQY
TRBV7-9,ASSGHRAGEETQY
TRBV27,ASSSAVNSPLH
TRBV6-1,ASRVSGGGTYEQY